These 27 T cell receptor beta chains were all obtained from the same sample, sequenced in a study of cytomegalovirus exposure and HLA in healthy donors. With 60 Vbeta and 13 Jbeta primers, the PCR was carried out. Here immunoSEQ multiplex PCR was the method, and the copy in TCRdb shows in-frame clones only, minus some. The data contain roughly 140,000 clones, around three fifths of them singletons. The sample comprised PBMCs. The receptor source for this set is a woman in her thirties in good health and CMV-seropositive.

The CDR3 is CASSLRQGGGYTF. The CDR3 DNA reads as TGTGCCAGCAGCCTCAGACAGGGAGGTGGCTACACCTTC. This chain links TRBV7-8 with TRBJ1-2; 7 positions agree with TRBD1. Germline CDR1 SGHVS, CDR2 FQNEAQ. The CDR3 length is 13 residues. V lost 5 bases to trimming and J lost 7 bases; unmatched junction nucleotides: 7.

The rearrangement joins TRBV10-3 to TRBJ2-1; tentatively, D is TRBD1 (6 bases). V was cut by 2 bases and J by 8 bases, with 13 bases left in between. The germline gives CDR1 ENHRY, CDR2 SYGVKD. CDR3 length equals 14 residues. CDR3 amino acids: CAISELKGVYEQFF. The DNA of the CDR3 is TGTGCCATCAGTGAGCTGAAGGGGGTCTATGAGCAGTTCTTC.

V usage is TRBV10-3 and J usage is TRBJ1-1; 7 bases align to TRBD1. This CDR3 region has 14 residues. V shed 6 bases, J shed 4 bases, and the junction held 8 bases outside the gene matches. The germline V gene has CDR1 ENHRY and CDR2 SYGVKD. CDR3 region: CAIRRQGELTEAFF. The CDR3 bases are TGTGCCATCAGAAGACAGGGAGAGCTCACTGAAGCTTTCTTT.

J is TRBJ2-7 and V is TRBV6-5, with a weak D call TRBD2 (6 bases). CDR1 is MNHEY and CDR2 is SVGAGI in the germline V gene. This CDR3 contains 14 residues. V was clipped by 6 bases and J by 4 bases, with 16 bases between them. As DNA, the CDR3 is TGTGCCAGCAGCCGGGGGACTGGAATTTACGAGCAGTACTTC. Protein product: CASSRGTGIYEQYF.

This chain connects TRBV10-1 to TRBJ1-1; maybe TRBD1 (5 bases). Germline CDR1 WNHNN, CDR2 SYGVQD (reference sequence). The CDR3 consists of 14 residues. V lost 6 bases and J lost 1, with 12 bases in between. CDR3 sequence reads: CASSHGGGNTEAFF. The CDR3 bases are TGCGCCAGCAGCCACGGGGGAGGGAACACTGAAGCTTTCTTT.

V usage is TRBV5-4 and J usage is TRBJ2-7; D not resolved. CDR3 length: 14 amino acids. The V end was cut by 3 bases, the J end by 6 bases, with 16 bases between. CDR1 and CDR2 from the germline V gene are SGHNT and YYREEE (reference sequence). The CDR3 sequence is CASSSNRDTAEQYF. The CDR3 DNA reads TGTGCCAGCAGCTCTAACCGCGATACCGCCGAGCAGTACTTC. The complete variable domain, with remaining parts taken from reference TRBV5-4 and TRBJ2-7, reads ETGVTQSPTHLIKTRGQQVTLRCSSQSGHNTVSWYQQALGQGPQFIFQYYREEENGRGNFPPRFSGLQFPNYSSELNVNALELDDSALYLCASSSNRDTAEQYFGPGTRLTVT.

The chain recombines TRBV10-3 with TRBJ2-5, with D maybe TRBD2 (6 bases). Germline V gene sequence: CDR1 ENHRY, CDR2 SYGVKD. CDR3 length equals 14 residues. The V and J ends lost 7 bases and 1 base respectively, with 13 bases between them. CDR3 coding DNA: TGTGCCATCAAACCTAGCGCGGCCCAAGAGACCCAGTACTTC. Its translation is CAIKPSAAQETQYF.

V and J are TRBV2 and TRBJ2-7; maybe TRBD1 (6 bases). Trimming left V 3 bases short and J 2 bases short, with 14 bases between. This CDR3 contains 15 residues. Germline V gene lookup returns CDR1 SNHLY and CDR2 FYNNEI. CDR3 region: CASSDFSQGTYEQYF. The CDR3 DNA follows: TGTGCCAGCAGTGATTTCAGCCAGGGGACCTACGAGCAGTACTTC.

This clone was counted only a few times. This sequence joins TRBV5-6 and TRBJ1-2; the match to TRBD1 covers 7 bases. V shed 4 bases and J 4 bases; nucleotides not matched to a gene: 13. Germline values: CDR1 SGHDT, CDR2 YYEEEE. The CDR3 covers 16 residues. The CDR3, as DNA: TGTGCCAGCAGCACCTGGACAGGCCGAACCTTCTATGGCTACACCTTC. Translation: CASSTWTGRTFYGYTF.

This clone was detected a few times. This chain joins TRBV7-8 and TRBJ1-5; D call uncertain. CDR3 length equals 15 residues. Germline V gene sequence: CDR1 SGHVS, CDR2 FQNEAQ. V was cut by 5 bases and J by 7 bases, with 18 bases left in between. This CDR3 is CASSPQGQAGQPQHF. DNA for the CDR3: TGTGCCAGCAGCCCACAAGGGCAGGCGGGGCAGCCCCAGCATTTT.

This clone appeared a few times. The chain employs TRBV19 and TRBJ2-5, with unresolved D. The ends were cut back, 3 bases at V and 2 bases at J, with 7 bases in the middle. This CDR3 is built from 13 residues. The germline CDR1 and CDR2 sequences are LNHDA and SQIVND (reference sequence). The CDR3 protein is CASSMLRQETQYF. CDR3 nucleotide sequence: TGTGCCAGTAGTATGCTCCGGCAAGAGACCCAGTACTTC.

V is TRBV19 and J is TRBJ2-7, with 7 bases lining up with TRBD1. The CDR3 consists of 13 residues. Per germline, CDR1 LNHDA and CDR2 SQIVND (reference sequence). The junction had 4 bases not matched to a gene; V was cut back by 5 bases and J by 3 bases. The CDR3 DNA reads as TGTGCCAGTAGTCCCAGGACAGGCTACGAGCAGTACTTC. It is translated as CASSPRTGYEQYF.

The CDR3 bases are TGTGCCAGCAGTGACCTAACGCGAGAGACCCAGTACTTC. Translation: CASSDLTRETQYF. The chain is built from TRBV6-1 and TRBJ2-5; D gene unclear. Trimming left V 3 bases short and J 4 bases short, with 9 bases between. There are 13 residues in the CDR3. CDR1 is MNHNS, CDR2 SASEGT, per germline.

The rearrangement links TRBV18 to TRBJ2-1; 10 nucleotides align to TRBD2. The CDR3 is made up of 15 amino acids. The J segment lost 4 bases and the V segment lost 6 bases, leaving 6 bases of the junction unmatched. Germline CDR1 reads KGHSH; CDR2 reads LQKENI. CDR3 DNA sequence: TGTGCCAGCTCCCCTACTAGCGGGGTTTACAATGAGCAGTTCTTC. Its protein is CASSPTSGVYNEQFF.

In DNA, the CDR3 is TGTGCCAGCAGTCTTACTTCCACACAGGGGGGCACTGAAGCTTTCTTT. Translating gives CASSLTSTQGGTEAFF. This chain connects TRBV6-6 to TRBJ1-1, with 8 positions matching TRBD1. Germline CDR1 reads MNHNY; CDR2 reads SVGAGI (reference sequence). Losses at the gene ends were 5 bases for V and 4 bases for J; bases not matched to a gene: 12. The CDR3 is made up of 16 amino acids.

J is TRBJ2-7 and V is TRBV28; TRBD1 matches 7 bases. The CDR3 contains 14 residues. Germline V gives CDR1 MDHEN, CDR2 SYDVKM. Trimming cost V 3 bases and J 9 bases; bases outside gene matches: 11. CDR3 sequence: CASSLRQGLTAQYF. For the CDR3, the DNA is TGTGCCAGCAGTTTGCGACAGGGCCTCACGGCGCAGTACTTC.

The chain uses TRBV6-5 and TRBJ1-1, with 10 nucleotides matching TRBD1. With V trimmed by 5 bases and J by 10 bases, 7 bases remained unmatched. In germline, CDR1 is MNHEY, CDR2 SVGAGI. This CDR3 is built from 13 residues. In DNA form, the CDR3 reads TGTGCCAGCAGTCAACCCGGGACAGGGGTAGCTTTCTTT. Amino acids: CASSQPGTGVAFF.

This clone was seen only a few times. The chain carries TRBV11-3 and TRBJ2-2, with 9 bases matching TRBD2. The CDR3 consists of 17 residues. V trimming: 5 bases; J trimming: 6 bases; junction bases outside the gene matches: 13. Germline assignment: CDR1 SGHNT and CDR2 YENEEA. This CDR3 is CASSAWGSGSTPGELFF. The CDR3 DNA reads TGTGCCAGCAGCGCCTGGGGTAGCGGGAGTACCCCCGGGGAGCTGTTTTTT.

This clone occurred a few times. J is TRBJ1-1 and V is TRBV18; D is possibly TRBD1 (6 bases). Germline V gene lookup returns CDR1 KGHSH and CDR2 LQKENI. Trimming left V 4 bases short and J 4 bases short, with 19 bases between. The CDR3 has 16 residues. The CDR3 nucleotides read TGTGCCAGCTCACGAGGGACAACCGCCCTGGGCACTGAAGCTTTCTTT. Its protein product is CASSRGTTALGTEAFF.

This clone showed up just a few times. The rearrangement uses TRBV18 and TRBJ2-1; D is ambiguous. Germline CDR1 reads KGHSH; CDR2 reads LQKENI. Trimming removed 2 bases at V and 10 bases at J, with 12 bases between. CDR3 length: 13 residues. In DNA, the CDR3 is TGTGCCAGCTCACCAAACGAGGTGAGGGAGCAGTTCTTC. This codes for CASSPNEVREQFF.

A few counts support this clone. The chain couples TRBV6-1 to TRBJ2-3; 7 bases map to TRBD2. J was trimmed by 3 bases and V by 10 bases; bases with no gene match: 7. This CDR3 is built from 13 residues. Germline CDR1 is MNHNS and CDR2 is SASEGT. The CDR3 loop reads CANSAGETDTQYF. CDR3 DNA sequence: TGTGCCAATTCGGCGGGAGAGACAGATACGCAGTATTTT.

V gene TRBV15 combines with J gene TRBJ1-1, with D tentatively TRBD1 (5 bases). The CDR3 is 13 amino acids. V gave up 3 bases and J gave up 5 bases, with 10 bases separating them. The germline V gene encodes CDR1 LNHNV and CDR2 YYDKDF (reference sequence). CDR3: CATSRQGWTEAFF. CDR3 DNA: TGTGCCACCAGCAGGCAGGGTTGGACTGAAGCTTTCTTT.

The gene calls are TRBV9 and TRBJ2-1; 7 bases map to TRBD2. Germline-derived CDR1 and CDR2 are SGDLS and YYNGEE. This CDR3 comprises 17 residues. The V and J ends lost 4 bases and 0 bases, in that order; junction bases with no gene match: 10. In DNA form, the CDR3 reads TGTGCCAGCAGCTTCTCCCGTCGGGAGGACTCCTACAATGAGCAGTTCTTC. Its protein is CASSFSRREDSYNEQFF.

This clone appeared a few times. CDR3 in amino acids: CASSYGTGLNYGYTF. The CDR3 DNA reads TGTGCCAGCAGTTACGGGACAGGGCTAAACTATGGCTACACCTTC. V gene TRBV6-5 combines with J gene TRBJ1-2, with 9 positions matching TRBD1. This CDR3 has 15 amino acids. CDR1 and CDR2 (germline): MNHEY, SVGAGI. Germline trimming cut 2 bases from V and 2 bases from J; bases unmatched to any gene: 3.

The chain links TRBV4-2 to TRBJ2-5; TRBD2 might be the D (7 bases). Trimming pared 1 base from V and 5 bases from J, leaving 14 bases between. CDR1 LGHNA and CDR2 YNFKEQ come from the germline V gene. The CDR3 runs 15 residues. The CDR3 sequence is CASSQGGGAEETQYF. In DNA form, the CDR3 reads TGTGCCAGCAGCCAAGGTGGGGGGGCCGAGGAGACCCAGTACTTC.

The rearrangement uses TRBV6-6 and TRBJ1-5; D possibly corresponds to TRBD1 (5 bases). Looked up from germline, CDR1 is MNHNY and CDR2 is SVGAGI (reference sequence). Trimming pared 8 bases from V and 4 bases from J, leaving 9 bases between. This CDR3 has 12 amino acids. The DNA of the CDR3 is TGTGCCAGCCTAAAGGGGAATCAGCCCCAGCATTTT. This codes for CASLKGNQPQHF.

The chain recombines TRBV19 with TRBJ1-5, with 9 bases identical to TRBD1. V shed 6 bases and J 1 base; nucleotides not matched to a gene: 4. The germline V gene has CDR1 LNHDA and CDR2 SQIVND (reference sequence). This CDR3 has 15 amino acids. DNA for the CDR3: TGTGCCAGTAGGGAGGGACAGGGCAGCAATCAGCCCCAGCATTTT. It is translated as CASREGQGSNQPQHF.